The rows below give T cell receptor beta chains drawn from one sample of a study of graft-versus-host responses after intestinal transplantation. No antigens are known for them. Some clones are missing from TCRdb's copy, which holds only in-frame ones; the method was immunoSEQ multiplex PCR. The sample lists 75,000 to 100,000 clones, around 93% occurring once. Here the sequenced sample was unstimulated CD8+ T cells sorted from spleen or lymph node cells, taken before intestinal transplant. The receptor source for this set is a human donor who received an intestinal transplant. Each CDR3 is given without its conserved first and last residue. The order of the fields is V gene, CDR3 protein.

V gene: TRBV4-2
CDR3 protein: ASSPGSGQGSGNTIY

V gene: TRBV5-6
CDR3 protein: ASSLGGDNSPLH

V gene: TRBV29-1
CDR3 protein: SVSLGSGELF

V gene: TRBV19
CDR3 protein: ASSIPPLAGSLREEQF

V gene: TRBV27
CDR3 protein: ASSYQGGSPLH

V gene: TRBV9
CDR3 protein: ASSVARGMEGYT

V gene: TRBV27
CDR3 protein: ASSLTGSGNQPQH

V gene: TRBV14
CDR3 protein: ASSPEGPLIGNEQF

V gene: TRBV10-1
CDR3 protein: ASSQSSGYEQY

V gene: TRBV28
CDR3 protein: AILPGQGAPGELF

V gene: TRBV4-1
CDR3 protein: ASSQDSGTGVYEQY

V gene: TRBV19
CDR3 protein: ASRQTGSQETQY

V gene: TRBV5-6
CDR3 protein: ASSWTGDSEKLF

V gene: TRBV5-5
CDR3 protein: ASSPDRGLYNEQF

V gene: TRBV7-9
CDR3 protein: ASSLAGGARTEAF

V gene: TRBV6-1
CDR3 protein: ASSPKAPGGQPQH

V gene: TRBV28
CDR3 protein: ASSFPTGWEGSNQPQH

V gene: TRBV9
CDR3 protein: ASSVAENTEAF